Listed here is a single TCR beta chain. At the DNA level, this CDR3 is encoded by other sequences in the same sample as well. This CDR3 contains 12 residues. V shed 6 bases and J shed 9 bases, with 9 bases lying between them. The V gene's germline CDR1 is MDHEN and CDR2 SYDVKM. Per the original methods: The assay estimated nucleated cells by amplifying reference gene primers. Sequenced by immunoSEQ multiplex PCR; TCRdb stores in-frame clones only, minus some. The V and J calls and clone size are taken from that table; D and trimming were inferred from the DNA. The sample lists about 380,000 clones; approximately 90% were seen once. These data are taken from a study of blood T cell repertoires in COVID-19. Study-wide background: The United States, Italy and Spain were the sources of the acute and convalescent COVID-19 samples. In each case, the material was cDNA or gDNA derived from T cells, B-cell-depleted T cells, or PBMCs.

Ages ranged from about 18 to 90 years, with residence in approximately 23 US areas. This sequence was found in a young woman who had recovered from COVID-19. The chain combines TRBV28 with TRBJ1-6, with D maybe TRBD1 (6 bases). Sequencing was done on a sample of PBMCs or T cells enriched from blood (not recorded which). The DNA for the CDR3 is TGTGCCAGCAGACAGGGTGCTTCACCCCTCCACTTT. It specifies CASRQGASPLHF.